The table lists the clone carrying this T cell receptor (beta chain) with many counts. Its specificity is not known. MiXCR, applied by TCRdb to the 5' RACE reads, yields one record per CDR3 protein. Among fewer than 550,000 distinct CDR3 sequences, about 5% were seen once, and the ten largest hold roughly 3.2%. V was shortened by 1 base and J by 4 bases, with 14 bases between the two germline ends. This CDR3 spans 16 amino acids. In germline, CDR1 is SNHLY, CDR2 FYNNEI. The data are from a study of CD8 T cells in ankylosing spondylitis. Broader study findings: What seemed typical of ankylosing spondylitis blood was a TCR beta motif built from several highly homologous variants.

The chain links TRBV2 to TRBJ1-5, with D unresolved. The sequenced sample was blood, either unsorted or a sorted T cell fraction (not recorded which). This TCR came from a male donor with ankylosing spondylitis. The CDR3 nucleotides are TGTGCCAGCAGTGAAGGGTGGGGTTCTAGGAATCAGCCCCAGCATTTT. As protein: CASSEGWGSRNQPQHF.